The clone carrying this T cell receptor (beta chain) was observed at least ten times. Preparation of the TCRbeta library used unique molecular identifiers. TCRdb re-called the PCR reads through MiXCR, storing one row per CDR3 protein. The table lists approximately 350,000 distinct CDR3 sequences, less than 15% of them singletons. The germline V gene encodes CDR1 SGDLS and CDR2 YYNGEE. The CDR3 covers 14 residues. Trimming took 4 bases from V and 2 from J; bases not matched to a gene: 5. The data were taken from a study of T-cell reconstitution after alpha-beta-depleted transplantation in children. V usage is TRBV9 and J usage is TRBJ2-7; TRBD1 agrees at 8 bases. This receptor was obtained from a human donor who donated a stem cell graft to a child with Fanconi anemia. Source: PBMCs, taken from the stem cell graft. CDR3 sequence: CASSRRQGTYEQYF. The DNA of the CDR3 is TGTGCCAGCAGCCGACGACAGGGGACCTACGAGCAGTACTTC.